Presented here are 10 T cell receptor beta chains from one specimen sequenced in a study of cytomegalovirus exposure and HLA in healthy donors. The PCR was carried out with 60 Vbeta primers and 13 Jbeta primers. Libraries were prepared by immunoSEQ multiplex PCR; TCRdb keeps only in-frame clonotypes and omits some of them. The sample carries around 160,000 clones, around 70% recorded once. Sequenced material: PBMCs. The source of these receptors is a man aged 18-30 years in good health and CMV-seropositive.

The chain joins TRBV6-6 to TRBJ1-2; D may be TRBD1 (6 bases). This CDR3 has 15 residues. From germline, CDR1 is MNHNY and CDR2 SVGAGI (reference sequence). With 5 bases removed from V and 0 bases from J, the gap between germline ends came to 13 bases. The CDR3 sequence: CASSTGTQTNYGYTF. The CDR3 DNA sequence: TGTGCCAGCAGTACCGGGACACAGACTAACTATGGCTACACCTTC.

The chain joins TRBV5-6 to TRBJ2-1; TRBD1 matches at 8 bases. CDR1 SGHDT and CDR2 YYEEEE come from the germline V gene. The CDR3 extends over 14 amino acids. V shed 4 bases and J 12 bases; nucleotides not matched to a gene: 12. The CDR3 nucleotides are TGTGCCAGCAGCAAATCCTCTTACAGGGGGTGGCAGTTCTTC. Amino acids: CASSKSSYRGWQFF.

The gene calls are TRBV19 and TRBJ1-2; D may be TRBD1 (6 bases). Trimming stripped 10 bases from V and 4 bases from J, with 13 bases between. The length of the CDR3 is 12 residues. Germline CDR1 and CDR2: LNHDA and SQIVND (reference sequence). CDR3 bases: TGTGCCACCGATGGACAGCGCTATGGCTACACCTTC. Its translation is CATDGQRYGYTF.

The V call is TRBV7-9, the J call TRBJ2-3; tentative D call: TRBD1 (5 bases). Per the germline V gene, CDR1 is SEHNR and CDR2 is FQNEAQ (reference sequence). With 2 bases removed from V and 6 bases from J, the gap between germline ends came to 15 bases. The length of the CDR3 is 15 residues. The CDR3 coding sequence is TGTGCCAGCAGCTTATTGGCAGGGTCGGTTGATACGCAGTATTTT. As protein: CASSLLAGSVDTQYF.

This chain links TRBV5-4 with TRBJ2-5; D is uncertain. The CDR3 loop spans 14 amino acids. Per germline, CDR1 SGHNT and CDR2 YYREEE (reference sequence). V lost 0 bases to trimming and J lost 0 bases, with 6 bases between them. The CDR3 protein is CASSLDPDQETQYF. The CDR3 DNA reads TGTGCCAGCAGCTTGGATCCAGACCAAGAGACCCAGTACTTC.

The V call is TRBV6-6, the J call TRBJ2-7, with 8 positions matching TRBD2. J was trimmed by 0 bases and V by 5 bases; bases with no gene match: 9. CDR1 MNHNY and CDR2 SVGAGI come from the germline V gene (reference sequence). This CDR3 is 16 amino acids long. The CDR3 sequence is CASSPGGALVSYEQYV. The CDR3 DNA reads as TGTGCCAGCAGTCCCGGGGGGGCTTTGGTCTCCTACGAGCAGTACGTC.

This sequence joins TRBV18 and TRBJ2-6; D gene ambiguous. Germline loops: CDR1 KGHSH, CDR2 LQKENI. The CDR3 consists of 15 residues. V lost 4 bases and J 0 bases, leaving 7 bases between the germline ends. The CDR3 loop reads CASSRPSSGANVLTF. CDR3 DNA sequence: TGTGCCAGCTCACGCCCTAGCTCTGGGGCCAACGTCCTGACTTTC.

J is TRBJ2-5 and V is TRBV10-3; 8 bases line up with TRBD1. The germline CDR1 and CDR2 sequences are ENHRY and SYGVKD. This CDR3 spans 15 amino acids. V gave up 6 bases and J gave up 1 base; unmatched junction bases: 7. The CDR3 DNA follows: TGTGCCATCAGCCGCCGACAGGGGACCCAAGAGACCCAGTACTTC. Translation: CAISRRQGTQETQYF.

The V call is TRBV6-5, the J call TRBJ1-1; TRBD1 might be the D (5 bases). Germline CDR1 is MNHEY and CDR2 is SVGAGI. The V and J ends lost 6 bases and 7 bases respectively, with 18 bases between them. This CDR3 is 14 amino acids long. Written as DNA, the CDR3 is TGTGCCAGCAGACGGACTAGGGACCGTGATGAAGCTTTCTTT. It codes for CASRRTRDRDEAFF.

CDR3 sequence (DNA): TGTGCCAGCACCCTTCAAAGGGGGCGCGTCTACGATCAGCCCCAGCATTTT. It encodes CASTLQRGRVYDQPQHF. V is TRBV28 and J is TRBJ1-5; 7 positions agree with TRBD1. V lost 7 bases and J lost 5; bases outside the gene matches: 17. Germline V gene sequence: CDR1 MDHEN, CDR2 SYDVKM. CDR3 length equals 17 residues.